The source of this T cell receptor (beta chain) is a study of blood T cell repertoires in COVID-19. CDR3 size: 15 residues. Losses at the gene ends were 4 bases for V and 2 bases for J; bases not matched to a gene: 6. In germline, CDR1 is SEHNR, CDR2 FQNEAQ (reference sequence). Repertoires were generated with immunoSEQ multiplex PCR, while TCRdb's copy carries only in-frame clones and drops some. The data contain over 85,000 clones, roughly 82% of them seen just once; the ten biggest clones take up approximately 15%. The chain uses TRBV7-9 and TRBJ2-7, with 9 nucleotides matching TRBD2. Sample: peripheral blood. The receptor's source is a woman in her fifties or sixties with acute or convalescent COVID-19. The CDR3 bases are TGTGCCAGCAGCTCCCGACTAGCGGATCCCTACGAGCAGTACTTC. Its protein is CASSSRLADPYEQYF. Full variable domain (missing parts from reference TRBV7-9 and TRBJ2-7): DTGVSQNPRHKITKRGQNVTFRCDPISEHNRLYWYRQTLGQGPEFLTYFQNEAQLEKSRLLSDRFSAERPKGSFSTLEIQRTEQGDSAMYLCASSSRLADPYEQYFGPGTRLTVT.